Below, 9 T cell receptor beta chains from the same sample are listed, as sequenced in a study of cytomegalovirus exposure and HLA in healthy donors (dated by TCRdb to between 2016 and 2019). Libraries were built with the immunoSEQ multiplex PCR assay. For the multiplex PCR, a mixture combining 60 forward primers for TCR Vbeta segments and 13 reverse primers for TCR Jbeta segments was used. The table comes from immuneACCESS by way of TCRdb, which keeps in-frame sequences with V and J called. Part of the clones is missing from these tables; in studies checked, under half for an unresolved V gene and the rest for unknown reasons. This sample gives about 67,000 clones in total; 80% to 90% of them show up just once. The top ten hold roughly 12% of the sample. Material for sequencing was PBMCs. All receptors come from a woman in her 30s in good health and CMV-seropositive.

As to this clone: One end of the junction does not line up with germline, which may come from a read error. The chain carries TRBV4-2 and TRBJ2-1, with 8 positions matching TRBD2. The CDR3 sequence is 17 residues long. CDR1 and CDR2 from the germline V gene are LGHNA and YNFKEQ. The CDR3: CASSKEGGLGLYNEQFF. The CDR3 bases are TGTGCCAGCAGCAAAGAAGGGGGACTAGGCCTCTACAATGAGCAGTTCTTC.

Turning to this clone: Other DNA sequences in this sample translate to the same CDR3. The rearrangement links TRBV7-9 to TRBJ1-1; D ambiguous. V lost 1 base and J lost 0, with 3 bases in between. The CDR3 has 13 residues. Germline CDR1 reads SEHNR; CDR2 reads FQNEAQ (reference sequence). CDR3 residues: CASSLDMNTEAFF. The CDR3 DNA reads TGTGCCAGCAGCTTAGATATGAACACTGAAGCTTTCTTT.

The rearrangement links TRBV16 to TRBJ1-2, with 7 bases aligning to TRBD1. Germline V gives CDR1 KGHSY, CDR2 FQNENV. This CDR3 region has 16 residues. With 4 bases clipped from V and 2 bases from J, the junction kept 10 bases outside the gene matches. This CDR3 reads CASSPRGMDRNYGYTF. DNA for the CDR3: TGTGCCAGCAGCCCGAGAGGGATGGACAGGAACTATGGCTACACCTTC.

The CDR3: CASSYLASGSYEQYF. The CDR3 DNA sequence: TGTGCCAGCAGTTACTTGGCTAGCGGGAGCTACGAGCAGTACTTC. This rearrangement joins TRBV6-5 to TRBJ2-7; 10 bases match TRBD2. The CDR3 extends over 15 amino acids. J lost 3 bases, V lost 1 base, and 3 bases had no gene match. CDR1 is MNHEY and CDR2 is SVGAGI in the germline V gene.

The chain is built from TRBV18 and TRBJ2-2; D is possibly TRBD1 (5 bases). Per the germline V gene, CDR1 is KGHSH and CDR2 is LQKENI. This CDR3 is built from 14 residues. V shed 1 base and J shed 2 bases, with 5 bases lying between them. For the CDR3, the DNA is TGTGCCAGCTCACCACGGACAAACACCGGGGAGCTGTTTTTT. It encodes CASSPRTNTGELFF.

The chain recombines TRBV11-2 with TRBJ1-1, with 9 nucleotides matching TRBD1. Trimming cost V 5 bases and J 8 bases; bases outside gene matches: 6. The CDR3 covers 13 residues. CDR1 is SGHAT, CDR2 FQNNGV, per germline. Written as DNA, the CDR3 is TGTGCCAGCAGCCTCGGGACAGGGATGGAAGCTTTCTTT. Translation: CASSLGTGMEAFF.

The V gene is TRBV28, the J gene TRBJ2-1, with TRBD2 matching 10 bases. The germline V gene has CDR1 MDHEN and CDR2 SYDVKM. This CDR3 has 15 amino acids. J was trimmed by 1 base and V by 7 bases; bases with no gene match: 4. CDR3 residues: CASILAGVSYNEQFF. The CDR3 bases are TGTGCCAGCATCCTAGCGGGGGTATCCTACAATGAGCAGTTCTTC.

The J gene is TRBJ2-3, the V gene TRBV5-4, with D maybe TRBD2 (6 bases). The V and J ends lost 0 bases and 2 bases respectively, with 10 bases between them. CDR1 and CDR2 from the germline V gene are SGHNT and YYREEE (reference sequence). The CDR3 spans 15 residues. CDR3 coding DNA: TGTGCCAGCAGCTTGGATAGCGGCTTCACAGATACGCAGTATTTT. It codes for CASSLDSGFTDTQYF.

The J gene is TRBJ2-7, the V gene TRBV27; D unresolved. V was shortened by 6 bases and J by 5 bases, with 20 bases between the two germline ends. The CDR3 is made up of 15 amino acids. Germline CDR1 MNHEY, CDR2 SMNVEV (reference sequence). This CDR3 reads CASSLRYPPLHEQYF. The CDR3 DNA reads as TGTGCCAGCAGCCTACGGTACCCCCCTCTCCACGAGCAGTACTTC.